This TCR beta chain stems from a study of blood T cell repertoires in COVID-19. Across the study: The samples span acute and convalescent COVID-19 from the United States, Italy and Spain. PBMCs, B-cell-depleted T cells, or T cells provided the cDNA or gDNA that made up the material.

On this clone: Other DNA variants within this sample encode the same CDR3.

In the authors' methods: Reference gene primers were amplified, and this amplification served to estimate nucleated cell counts. Sequenced by immunoSEQ multiplex PCR; TCRdb stores in-frame clones only, minus some. V, J and clone size reflect that table, while D and trimming were determined from the DNA. The table includes some 140,000 clones, about three quarters detected once. This CDR3 is built from 15 residues. CDR1 and CDR2 (germline): ENHRY, SYGVKD. With 4 bases clipped from V and 2 bases from J, the junction kept 3 bases outside the gene matches. This receptor was obtained from an older man with acute or convalescent COVID-19. Material: peripheral blood. The genes are TRBV10-3 and TRBJ2-3, with 10 bases identical to TRBD1. CDR3 sequence (DNA): TGTGCCATCAGTGGACAGGGGGCAACCACAGATACGCAGTATTTT. It is translated as CAISGQGATTDTQYF.